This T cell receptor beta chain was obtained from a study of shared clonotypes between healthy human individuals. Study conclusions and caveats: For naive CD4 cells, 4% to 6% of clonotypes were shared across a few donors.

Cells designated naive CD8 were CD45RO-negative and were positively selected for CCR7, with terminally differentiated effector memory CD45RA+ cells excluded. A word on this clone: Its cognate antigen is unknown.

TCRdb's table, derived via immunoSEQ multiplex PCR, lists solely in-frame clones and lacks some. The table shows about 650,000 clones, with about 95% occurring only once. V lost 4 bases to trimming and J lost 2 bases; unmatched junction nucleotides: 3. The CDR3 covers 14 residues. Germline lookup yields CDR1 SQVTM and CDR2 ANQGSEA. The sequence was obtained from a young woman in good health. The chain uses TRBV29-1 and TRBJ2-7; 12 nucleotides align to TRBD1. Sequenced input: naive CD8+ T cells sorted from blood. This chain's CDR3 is CSVGGTGGPYEQYF. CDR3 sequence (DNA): TGCAGCGTTGGGGGGACAGGGGGCCCCTACGAGCAGTACTTC.